A selection of T cell receptor beta chains follows, all from one sample in a study of OX40 agonist ivuxolimab in advanced cancers. Only in-frame clones appear in the TCRdb table, and some are missing; sequencing was by immunoSEQ multiplex PCR. The sample consists of about 20,000 clones, approximately 78% of them appearing once. The material was CD4+ or CD8+ T cells sorted from blood, obtained in a trial of the OX40 agonist ivuxolimab. These receptor sequences come from an adult with an advanced solid tumor such as melanoma, head and neck, liver or kidney cancer. Each CDR3 is given with its conserved first and last residue. Each record gives: V gene, D gene, clone size, J gene, CDR3 DNA, CDR3 protein. D genes are given only for firm matches. Some rows mark clone size as missing; the rest say once, few, many or name a class of expanded clone.

>TRBV6-4|TRBD1|once|TRBJ2-7
TGTGCCAGCAGCCCGACAGGGGGATCTTACGAGCAGTACTTC
CASSPTGGSYEQYF
>TRBV7-2|NA|NA|TRBJ2-7
TGTGCCAGCAGCTCAAACTACGAGCAGTACTTC
CASSSNYEQYF
>TRBV19|NA|NA|TRBJ1-1
TGTGCCAGTAGACGCCTAGGGGCGAACACTGAAGCTTTCTTT
CASRRLGANTEAFF
>TRBV6-5|TRBD2|NA|TRBJ2-7
TGTGCCAGCAGTCCCCACGGGGGGTACGGCGAGCAGTACTTC
CASSPHGGYGEQYF
>TRBV15|NA|NA|TRBJ1-4
TGTGCCACCAACAAGAAGAGAGAGGCCAATGAAAAACTGTTTTTT
CATNKKREANEKLFF
>TRBV6-1|TRBD1|NA|TRBJ2-2
TGTGCCAGCAGTAAAGACAGGGGGGGACCCACCGGGGAGCTGTTTTTT
CASSKDRGGPTGELFF
>TRBV25-1|NA|few|TRBJ2-1
TGTGCCAGCAGTGAATATGGATTTGGGGACCTATCCGATGAGCAGTTCTTC
CASSEYGFGDLSDEQFF
>TRBV18|NA|NA|TRBJ1-1
TGTGCCAGCTCACCCCGGAGTACAGGGTCGAACATTGAAGCTTTCTTT
CASSPRSTGSNIEAFF
>TRBV7-9|NA|NA|TRBJ1-1
TGTGCCAGCAGCTTTCGGGGGAAACTTCGCACTGAAGCTTTCTTT
CASSFRGKLRTEAFF
>TRBV6-1|NA|few|TRBJ2-7
TGTGCCAGCAATAGGGACGGGAGCAGGTTCTACGAGCAGTACTTC
CASNRDGSRFYEQYF
>TRBV5-1|NA|NA|TRBJ1-2
TGCGCCAGCAGAAGGACCGGGGGGGACTATGGCTACACCTTC
CASRRTGGDYGYTF
>TRBV7-9|NA|few|TRBJ2-7
TGTGCCAGCAGTATCTCCCCCTTCAGGGTCAAAGACTACGAGCAGTACTTC
CASSISPFRVKDYEQYF
>TRBV18|NA|NA|TRBJ1-6
TGTGCCAGCTCACTTATCGCCTCACGGGATTCACCCCTCCACTTT
CASSLIASRDSPLHF
>TRBV7-9|NA|NA|TRBJ2-7
TGTGCCAGCAGCTTAGAGGGACAACGGACCTACGAGCAGTACTTC
CASSLEGQRTYEQYF
>TRBV2|TRBD2|NA|TRBJ2-1
TGTGCCAGCAATCTTCTAGCGGGAGCCTACAATGAGCAGTTCTTC
CASNLLAGAYNEQFF
>TRBV10-2|NA|NA|TRBJ1-1
TGCGCCAGCAGCGGAGGGTCCATATCATCGAACACTGAAGCTTTCTTT
CASSGGSISSNTEAFF
>TRBV30|NA|NA|TRBJ1-6
TGTGCCTGGAGTGAGGGAACGCGGAATAATTCACCCCTCCACTTT
CAWSEGTRNNSPLHF
>TRBV5-1|TRBD2|once|TRBJ2-3
TGCGCCAGCAGCTTGGCCCTAGCGGGGAACACAGATACGCAGTATTTT
CASSLALAGNTDTQYF
>TRBV11-1|TRBD2|NA|TRBJ2-5
TGTGCCAGCAGCTCCGACCTTAGCGGGAGGGGGGGCGAGACCCAGTACTTC
CASSSDLSGRGGETQYF
>TRBV4-2|NA|NA|TRBJ2-6
TGTGCCAGCAGCCAAAATTATGGGGCCAACGTCCTGACTTTC
CASSQNYGANVLTF
>TRBV18|TRBD1|NA|TRBJ2-7
TGTGCCAGCTCCCCCACCGGGACAGGGGGCTACGAGCAGTACTTC
CASSPTGTGGYEQYF
>TRBV7-2|NA|NA|TRBJ2-3
TGTGCCAGCAGCTTGTTCGCTGATACGCAGTATTTT
CASSLFADTQYF
>TRBV25-1|TRBD1|NA|TRBJ2-1
TGTGCCAGCGGGACAGGGTCCTACAATGAGCAGTTCTTC
CASGTGSYNEQFF
>TRBV9|NA|NA|TRBJ2-5
TGTGCCAGCAGCGTAACCACGGGCAACACAGGGTTTGAGACCCAGTACTTC
CASSVTTGNTGFETQYF
>TRBV4-1|TRBD1|NA|TRBJ1-5
TGCGCCAGCAGCCAAGGCGAGACAGGGAATCAGCCCCAGCATTTT
CASSQGETGNQPQHF
>TRBV7-2|NA|few|TRBJ1-5
TGTGCCAGCAGCTTCGGATGGAATCAGCCCCAGCATTTT
CASSFGWNQPQHF
>TRBV5-3|NA|few|TRBJ2-7
TGTGCCAGCAGCCAGCAAGAGGGAGGCTACGAGCAGTACTTC
CASSQQEGGYEQYF
>TRBV4-2|TRBD2|large|TRBJ2-7
TGTGCCAGCAGCCAAAAGTTCAGCGGGGAGGGTTACGAGCAGTACTTC
CASSQKFSGEGYEQYF
>TRBV6-5|NA|NA|TRBJ2-3
TGTGCCAGCAGTTATCTAGATACGCAGTATTTT
CASSYLDTQYF
>TRBV7-2|TRBD1|NA|TRBJ2-7
TGTGCCAGCAGCTTTGGGACAGGGTGGACCAGCGAGCAGTACTTC
CASSFGTGWTSEQYF
>TRBV28|NA|NA|TRBJ2-3
TGTGCCATTTCCCCGGCAGCTTTAACAGATACGCAGTATTTT
CAISPAALTDTQYF
>TRBV10-2|NA|few|TRBJ1-1
TGCGCCAGCAGCACGATGAACACTGAAGCTTTCTTT
CASSTMNTEAFF
>TRBV4-3|NA|NA|TRBJ1-2
TGCGCCAGCAGCCAAGAGGACGGATACTATGGCTACACCTTC
CASSQEDGYYGYTF
>TRBV2|NA|once|TRBJ2-7
TGTGCCAGCAGTGAAGTGTACGAGCAGTACTTC
CASSEVYEQYF
>TRBV7-9|TRBD2|NA|TRBJ2-5
TGTGCCAGCAGCCCCCCCCTTATCACTAGCGGGGGAGAAGAGACCCAGTACTTC
CASSPPLITSGGEETQYF
>TRBV30|NA|NA|TRBJ2-5
TGTGCCTGGAGGGGGTACCAAGAGACCCAGTACTTC
CAWRGYQETQYF
>TRBV9|NA|NA|TRBJ1-2
TGTGCCAGCAGCGTGGCAGGGACGTTCGGCTACACCTTC
CASSVAGTFGYTF
>TRBV29-1|NA|NA|TRBJ2-3
TGCAGCGTAAAACCCCTATTTAGGGAAAGCACAGATACGCAGTATTTT
CSVKPLFRESTDTQYF
>TRBV25-1|NA|few|TRBJ2-3
TGTGCCAGCAGCCCCACATCACGGCGGCGCTGGTATTTT
CASSPTSRRRWYF
>TRBV27|NA|NA|TRBJ2-3
TGTGCCAGCAAAGCGGACACAGATACGCAGTATTTT
CASKADTDTQYF
>TRBV2|TRBD1|NA|TRBJ2-7
TGTGCCAGCAGTGAGCGGACAGGTTCCTTCGAGCAGTACTTC
CASSERTGSFEQYF
>TRBV28|NA|NA|TRBJ2-7
TGTGCCAGCAGTGGTTACTACGAGCAGTACTTC
CASSGYYEQYF
>TRBV6-1|TRBD2|NA|TRBJ2-7
TGTGCCAGCAGTGAATTGGCTAGCGGGACCTACGAGCAGTACTTC
CASSELASGTYEQYF
>TRBV19|NA|NA|TRBJ2-2
TGTGCCAGTACCCGAGGGCGGGTGAACACCGGGGAGCTGTTTTTT
CASTRGRVNTGELFF
>TRBV9|NA|NA|TRBJ1-2
TGTGCCAGCAGCGTTCCAGGGGCCTATGGCTACACCTTC
CASSVPGAYGYTF
>TRBV23-1|TRBD1|once|TRBJ2-7
TGCGCCAGCAGTTCCCAAGTGGGACAGTACCCCTACGAGCAGTACTTC
CASSSQVGQYPYEQYF
>TRBV7-9|TRBD1|once|TRBJ2-3
TGTGCCCCCGGCGACAGGGTAAATTTCACAGATACGCAGTATTTT
CAPGDRVNFTDTQYF
>TRBV5-8|NA|medium-sized|TRBJ1-4
TGTGCCAGCAGCTACCGAGGGGGAGGGGAAAAACTGTTTTTT
CASSYRGGGEKLFF
>TRBV10-1|NA|NA|TRBJ1-5
TGCGCCAGCAGTGAAGGAAATCAGCCCCAGCATTTT
CASSEGNQPQHF
>TRBV28|NA|NA|TRBJ1-2
TGTGCCAGCATGGGGCTATACTATGGCTACACCTTC
CASMGLYYGYTF
>TRBV7-2|NA|NA|TRBJ2-7
TGTGCCAGCAGCCCTTCCGGGGTCGAGCAGTACTTC
CASSPSGVEQYF
>TRBV30|NA|NA|TRBJ1-1
TGTGCCTGGAGAGCTTGGACGGTGAACACTGAAGCTTTCTTT
CAWRAWTVNTEAFF
>TRBV6-8|NA|NA|TRBJ2-7
TGTGCCAGCAGCCGGAAGATCTACGAGCAGTACTTC
CASSRKIYEQYF
>TRBV6-5|TRBD2|once|TRBJ2-5
TGTGCCAGCTCGGGACTAGCGGGGGTAGGGACCCAGTACTTC
CASSGLAGVGTQYF
>TRBV11-2|NA|NA|TRBJ1-2
TGTGCCAGCAGCTTAGACCGGGTGGCTTTCTTC
CASSLDRVAFF
>TRBV28|NA|NA|TRBJ2-1
TGTGCCAGCAGTTTACCGGGGGCCAAGCAGTTCTTC
CASSLPGAKQFF
>TRBV5-4|TRBD1|NA|TRBJ2-5
TGTGCCAGCAGCGGGGGGACAGGGTGGGCAGAGACCCAGTACTTC
CASSGGTGWAETQYF